The clone carrying this T cell receptor (beta chain) has a handful of counts. Antigen: not known. The treatment was: roughly 10-day PBMC culture with coronavirus spike peptide pools or control peptides (ViraFEST assay). Expansion of antigen-specific T cells with peptide pools by ViraFEST preceded sequencing of TCRs. On days 3 and 7, half the medium was swapped for fresh IL-2-containing medium. The length of the CDR3 is 11 residues. Germline V CDR1 and CDR2: DFQATT, SNEGSKA (reference sequence). CD4+ T cells that had been cultured provided DNA sequenced with the Oncomine TCR Beta short-read assay. TCRdb recomputed calls from the PCR reads with MiXCR, one row per CDR3 protein. In the table there are approximately 20,000 distinct CDR3 sequences, around four fifths of which are singletons. This entry belongs to a study of vaccination and CD4 T cells after COVID-19. Regarding the study as a whole: In convalescent patients, 304 of 307 vaccine-specific clones were spike mono-reactive.

The genes are TRBV20-1 and TRBJ1-2, with 9 nucleotides matching TRBD1. The TCR sequence derives from a human donor who received a COVID-19 vaccine. The source material was CD4+ T cells from blood, cultured in vitro, sampled after SARS-CoV-2 vaccination. The CDR3 DNA is TGCGGCGGACAGGGGCTGGGTGGCTACACCTTC. This codes for CGGQGLGGYTF.